The 26 T cell receptor beta chains listed next were all sequenced from one sample in a study of shared clonotypes between healthy human individuals. Method: immunoSEQ multiplex PCR; TCRdb's copy keeps in-frame clones and lacks some. The repertoire holds millions of clones, with 90% to 95% as singletons. The specimen was naive CD4+ T cells sorted from blood. The subset is: CD45RA+ positively selected. Every receptor here comes from a man between 18 and 29 years old in good health.

The count of this clone is one. The gene calls are TRBV5-3 and TRBJ1-4, with D uncertain. TRBV5-3 is treated as an ORF (open reading frame) with a function not yet certain. V lost 8 bases and J 13 bases, leaving 18 bases between the germline ends. The CDR3 is 12 residues long. The CDR3 DNA reads TGTGCCAGCAGCGGACCCATGGGTATACTGTTTTTT. Residues: CASSGPMGILFF.

About this clone: The sample contains more than one DNA sequence encoding this CDR3. V is TRBV2 and J is TRBJ2-7; D might be TRBD2 (5 bases). Germline assignment: CDR1 SNHLY and CDR2 FYNNEI. V lost 8 bases to trimming and J lost 3 bases, with 8 bases between them. The CDR3 runs to 11 residues. CDR3 protein: CASSGLYEQYF. The CDR3 nucleotides read TGTGCCAGCTCCGGACTCTACGAGCAGTACTTC. The variable domain in full, with the rest retrieved from reference TRBV2 and TRBJ2-7, is EPEVTQTPSHQVTQMGQEVILRCVPISNHLYFYWYRQILGQKVEFLVSFYNNEISEKSEIFDDQFSVERPDGSNFTLKIRSTKLEDSAMYFCASSGLYEQYFGPGTRLTVT.

The rearrangement links TRBV5-1 to TRBJ2-1; tentative D call: TRBD1 (8 bases). The CDR3 loop spans 15 amino acids. With 4 bases removed from V and 3 bases from J, the gap between germline ends came to 14 bases. Germline CDR1 SGHRS, CDR2 YFSETQ. CDR3 sequence reads: CASSRTGRDYNEQFF. The CDR3 DNA reads as TGCGCCAGCAGCCGGACAGGGAGGGACTACAATGAGCAGTTCTTC.

In DNA form, the CDR3 reads TGTGCCAGCAGTTTTGGGGACAGGGTAAACTATGGCTACACCTTC. This translates into CASSFGDRVNYGYTF. This chain connects TRBV27 to TRBJ1-2; 9 positions agree with TRBD1. Germline V gene sequence: CDR1 MNHEY, CDR2 SMNVEV (reference sequence). The CDR3 contains 15 residues. V lost 3 bases to trimming and J lost 2 bases; unmatched junction nucleotides: 4.

The genes are TRBV5-4 and TRBJ2-5; D may be TRBD1 or TRBD2 (5 bases each). The CDR3 runs 15 residues. From germline, CDR1 is SGHNT and CDR2 YYREEE (reference sequence). V lost 5 bases and J 2 bases, leaving 16 bases between the germline ends. The CDR3 reads CASRLRGRGQETQYF. The CDR3 nucleotides are TGTGCCAGCAGGTTGAGGGGAAGAGGGCAAGAGACCCAGTACTTC.

Of note for this clone: Other DNA variants within this sample encode the same CDR3. V is TRBV5-1 and J is TRBJ2-3; D is ambiguous. V lost 0 bases, J lost 3 bases, and 2 bases lay in between. CDR3 length: 12 amino acids. Germline CDR1 is SGHRS and CDR2 is YFSETQ. The CDR3 sequence is CASSLATDTQYF. The CDR3 nucleotides read TGCGCCAGCAGCTTGGCAACAGATACGCAGTATTTT.

J is TRBJ2-1 and V is TRBV4-1; a weak D match, TRBD2 (6 bases). V dropped 3 bases and J dropped 9 bases, with 12 bases sitting between them. This CDR3 has 13 residues. The germline V gene has CDR1 MGHRA and CDR2 YSYEKL. CDR3 in amino acids: CASSQGLRREQFF. Here the CDR3 DNA reads TGCGCCAGCAGCCAGGGACTTAGGCGTGAGCAGTTCTTC.

The chain couples TRBV18 to TRBJ2-2; 7 bases are a match to TRBD1. Germline V gene lookup returns CDR1 KGHSH and CDR2 LQKENI. This CDR3 spans 15 amino acids. Trimming took 5 bases from V and 3 from J; bases not matched to a gene: 6. The CDR3 DNA reads as TGTGCCAGCTCAGTGGACAGGCCCTACACCGGGGAGCTGTTTTTT. Translated: CASSVDRPYTGELFF. The full variable domain, completed using reference TRBV18 and TRBJ2-2, is NAGVMQNPRHLVRRRGQEARLRCSPMKGHSHVYWYRQLPEEGLKFMVYLQKENIIDESGMPKERFSAEFPKEGPSILRIQQVVRGDSAAYFCASSVDRPYTGELFFGEGSRLTVL.

The CDR3, as DNA: TGCGCCAGCTCCGGACAGGTTCAAGAGACCCAGTACTTC. It yields the protein CASSGQVQETQYF. The genes are TRBV5-1 and TRBJ2-5; 7 nucleotides line up with TRBD1. The J segment lost 2 bases and the V segment lost 7 bases, leaving 5 bases of the junction unmatched. Germline loops: CDR1 SGHRS, CDR2 YFSETQ. This CDR3 contains 13 residues.

The rearrangement joins TRBV5-1 to TRBJ1-2; D possibly corresponds to TRBD1 (6 bases). CDR1 and CDR2 (germline): SGHRS, YFSETQ. This CDR3 contains 14 residues. V was clipped by 1 base and J by 8 bases, with 15 bases between them. CDR3 in amino acids: CASSLPTGSFGYTF. The CDR3 nucleotides are TGCGCCAGCAGCTTGCCCACAGGGAGCTTCGGCTACACCTTC.

The J gene is TRBJ2-1, the V gene TRBV27; 9 bases line up with TRBD2. Losses at the gene ends were 3 bases for V and 4 bases for J; bases not matched to a gene: 10. Germline V gives CDR1 MNHEY, CDR2 SMNVEV (reference sequence). The CDR3 contains 17 residues. In DNA form, the CDR3 reads TGTGCCAGCAGTTTCTTCCGACTAGCGGAGGGATACAATGAGCAGTTCTTC. It encodes CASSFFRLAEGYNEQFF.

V and J are TRBV10-1 and TRBJ2-7; D remains ambiguous. CDR1 is WNHNN and CDR2 is SYGVQD in the germline V gene (reference sequence). CDR3 size: 11 residues. V lost 10 bases, J lost 5 bases, and 12 bases lay in between. The DNA for the CDR3 is TGCGCCAAGACGGATCTCGACGAGCAGTACTTC. Its translation: CAKTDLDEQYF.

The rearrangement uses TRBV6-6 and TRBJ1-4, with D possibly being TRBD1 (5 bases). Germline V gene data show CDR1 as MNHNY and CDR2 as SVGAGI (reference sequence). This CDR3 spans 12 amino acids. Between the trimmed V and J ends, which lost 8 bases and 5 bases, there was a span of 9 bases. This chain's CDR3 is CASDRGNEKLFF. CDR3 sequence (DNA): TGTGCCAGCGATAGGGGCAATGAAAAACTGTTTTTT.

This sequence joins TRBV4-1 and TRBJ1-5; D not resolved. The CDR3 runs 14 residues. Trimming pared 4 bases from V and 6 bases from J, leaving 13 bases between. Germline V CDR1 and CDR2: MGHRA, YSYEKL. The CDR3 sequence is CASSLAPWGQPQHF. The CDR3 DNA reads TGCGCCAGCAGCCTCGCTCCCTGGGGTCAGCCCCAGCATTTT.

This rearrangement joins TRBV10-3 to TRBJ2-2, with D perhaps given as TRBD1 or TRBD2 (5 bases each). This CDR3 is 14 amino acids long. CDR1 and CDR2 (germline): ENHRY, SYGVKD. The V and J ends lost 8 bases and 1 base respectively, with 11 bases between them. The CDR3 protein is CAIRGRGNTGELFF. The CDR3, as DNA: TGTGCCATCCGGGGAAGGGGGAACACCGGGGAGCTGTTTTTT.

A few counts support this clone. The same CDR3 arises from other DNA sequences in this sample as well. J is TRBJ1-2 and V is TRBV5-1; D uncertain. V was clipped by 0 bases and J by 2 bases, with 8 bases between them. CDR3 length: 14 amino acids. Looked up from germline, CDR1 is SGHRS and CDR2 is YFSETQ. The CDR3, as DNA: TGCGCCAGCAGCTTGGAATCGGGGAACTATGGCTACACCTTC. Translating it yields CASSLESGNYGYTF. The entire variable domain, with the rest obtained from reference TRBV5-1 and TRBJ1-2, is as follows: KAGVTQTPRYLIKTRGQQVTLSCSPISGHRSVSWYQQTPGQGLQFLFEYFSETQRNKGNFPGRFSGRQFSNSRSEMNVSTLELGDSALYLCASSLESGNYGYTFGSGTRLTVV.

The genes are TRBV18 and TRBJ2-3; D perhaps matches TRBD1 (6 bases). Germline loops: CDR1 KGHSH, CDR2 LQKENI. The CDR3 sequence is 17 residues long. The germline V and J ends were trimmed by 1 base and 3 bases, with 17 bases remaining between them. The CDR3 DNA reads as TGTGCCAGCTCACCACTAGAGTCGGCAGGGGCGACAGATACGCAGTATTTT. Its protein product is CASSPLESAGATDTQYF.

The rearrangement links TRBV6-6 to TRBJ1-2; 8 bases are shared with TRBD1. The V and J ends lost 5 bases and 4 bases, in that order; junction bases with no gene match: 12. Germline V lookup: CDR1 MNHNY, CDR2 SVGAGI (reference sequence). The length of the CDR3 is 16 residues. CDR3 residues: CASSNHLDRAGYGYTF. For the CDR3, the DNA is TGTGCCAGCAGTAACCACCTGGACAGGGCGGGCTATGGCTACACCTTC.

The chain joins TRBV21-1 to TRBJ2-7; TRBD2 is the table's D call and was not checked against the DNA. TRBV21-1 represents a pseudogene. CDR3 length equals 16 residues. The CDR3 loop is CASSNDYGTIGSEQYF. DNA of the CDR3: TGTGCCAGCAGCAATGACTACGGGACTATAGGGAGCGAGCAGTACTTC.

The rearrangement joins TRBV6-6 to TRBJ1-6; 7 bases agree with TRBD1. Trimming removed 5 bases from V and 3 bases from J; junction bases left unmatched: 4. The CDR3 runs 15 residues. CDR1 and CDR2 (germline): MNHNY, SVGAGI (reference sequence). The CDR3 bases are TGTGCCAGCAGTGGGGGACAGTTCTATAATTCACCCCTCCACTTT. Amino acid sequence: CASSGGQFYNSPLHF.

This clone was detected once. This chain's CDR3 is CASSDSTGWYEQYF. DNA for the CDR3: TGTGCCAGCAGTGATTCGACAGGATGGTACGAGCAGTACTTC. The rearrangement links TRBV6-1 to TRBJ2-7; tentative D call: TRBD1 (6 bases). The CDR3 totals 14 residues. Germline values: CDR1 MNHNS, CDR2 SASEGT. V gave up 3 bases and J gave up 4 bases, with 13 bases separating them.

The chain carries TRBV9 and TRBJ1-1; no clear D gene. The germline V and J ends were trimmed by 3 bases and 6 bases, with 12 bases remaining between them. CDR1 SGDLS and CDR2 YYNGEE come from the germline V gene. The CDR3 extends over 13 amino acids. CDR3 protein: CASSAGVMAEAFF. The CDR3 nucleotides are TGTGCCAGCAGCGCCGGGGTGATGGCTGAAGCTTTCTTT.

In its sample, this clone was seen a few times. The chain joins TRBV18 to TRBJ2-3, with 11 bases lining up with TRBD2. The CDR3 loop spans 15 amino acids. The trim removed 2 bases at V and 4 bases at J, leaving 2 bases unmatched. The germline V gene encodes CDR1 KGHSH and CDR2 LQKENI. The CDR3 DNA follows: TGTGCCAGCTCACCAGGGACTAGCGGCCCAGATACGCAGTATTTT. Amino acid sequence: CASSPGTSGPDTQYF.

As regards this clone: At the DNA level, this CDR3 is encoded by other sequences in the same sample as well. This chain uses TRBV6-1 with TRBJ2-7; 10 positions match TRBD2. The CDR3 has 14 residues. V was pared by 1 base and J by 6 bases, with 3 bases of the junction left unmatched. Germline CDR1 MNHNS, CDR2 SASEGT. The CDR3 DNA is TGTGCCAGCAGTGAAGGTCTAGCGGGAGTCGAGCAGTACTTC. Translating gives CASSEGLAGVEQYF.

The chain carries TRBV19 and TRBJ1-5; 9 positions match TRBD1. The CDR3 has 19 residues. The trim removed 0 bases at V and 4 bases at J, leaving 13 bases unmatched. Germline V gene sequence: CDR1 LNHDA, CDR2 SQIVND (reference sequence). The CDR3 reads CASSIDPRTGVERNQPQHF. The CDR3 coding sequence is TGTGCCAGTAGTATAGACCCGCGGACAGGGGTGGAAAGGAATCAGCCCCAGCATTTT. Together with reference TRBV19 and TRBJ1-5, the CDR3 gives the full variable domain: DGGITQSPKYLFRKEGQNVTLSCEQNLNHDAMYWYRQDPGQGLRLIYYSQIVNDFQKGDIAEGYSVSREKKESFPLTVTSAQKNPTAFYLCASSIDPRTGVERNQPQHFGDGTRLSIL.

The J gene is TRBJ1-2, the V gene TRBV30; tentatively, D is TRBD1 (5 bases). The ends were cut back, 4 bases at V and 0 bases at J, with 12 bases in the middle. CDR1 and CDR2 from the germline V gene are GTSNPN and SVGIG (reference sequence). The CDR3 has 14 amino acids. In nucleotides, the CDR3 is TGTGCCTGGACCCAAGCGGGGGCTAACTATGGCTACACCTTC. The encoded protein is CAWTQAGANYGYTF.